Each of the 2 T cell receptor beta chains below was sequenced from the same sample in a study of post-analysis software for immune sequencing data. Study-wide points: Roughly five TRBV segments were significantly more frequent in patients than in controls. TRBV5-6, TRBV5-1 and TRBV20-1 were among these segments.

Carried by the TCR beta cDNA libraries were unique molecular identifiers. Via MiXCR, TCRdb re-called the PCR reads, giving one row per CDR3 protein. Altogether 350,000 to 500,000 distinct CDR3 sequences are present, approximately 42% being singletons, with the ten largest covering around 8%. No antigen has been assigned to these receptors. Specimen: blood. These receptors all stem from a girl aged 2-9 years with multiple sclerosis.

This clonotype was seen a handful of times. This CDR3 is CASSLCGLAGGQRSYNEQFF. The CDR3 DNA reads TGTGCCAGCAGTTTATGTGGTCTAGCGGGAGGGCAAAGGAGCTACAATGAGCAGTTCTTC. The chain links TRBV28 to TRBJ2-1, with 12 bases matching TRBD2. CDR1 is MDHEN, CDR2 SYDVKM, per germline. This CDR3 comprises 20 residues. V was clipped by 0 bases and J by 3 bases; unmatched bases: 12.

The V call is TRBV20-1, the J call TRBJ2-7; D uncertain. The CDR3 spans 12 residues. Per the germline V gene, CDR1 is DFQATT and CDR2 is SNEGSKA (reference sequence). V was cut by 0 bases and J by 1 base, with 4 bases left in between. The CDR3 DNA is TGCAGTGCTAGAGATTTGTCCTACGAGCAGTACTTC. As protein: CSARDLSYEQYF.